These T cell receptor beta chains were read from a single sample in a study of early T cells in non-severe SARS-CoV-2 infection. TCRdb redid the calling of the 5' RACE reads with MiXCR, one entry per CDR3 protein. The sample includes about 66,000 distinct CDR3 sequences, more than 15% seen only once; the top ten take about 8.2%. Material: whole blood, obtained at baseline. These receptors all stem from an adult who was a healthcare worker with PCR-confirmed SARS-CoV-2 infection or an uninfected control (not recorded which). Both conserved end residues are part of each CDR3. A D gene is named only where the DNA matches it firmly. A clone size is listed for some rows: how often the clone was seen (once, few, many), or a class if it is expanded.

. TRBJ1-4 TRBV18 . TGTGCCAGCTCACCTCGACAGGCAACTAATGAAAAACTGTTTTTT CASSPRQATNEKLFF
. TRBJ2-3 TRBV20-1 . TGCAGTGCTAGAGATTCTATAGATACGCAGTATTTT CSARDSIDTQYF
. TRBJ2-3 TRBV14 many TGTGCCAGCAGCTCCGGGGCTAGTGGGTCGGATACGCAGTATTTT CASSSGASGSDTQYF
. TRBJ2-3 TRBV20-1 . TGCAGTGCACAGCAGGGAGATACGCAGTATTTT CSAQQGDTQYF
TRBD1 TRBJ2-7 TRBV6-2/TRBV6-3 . TGTGCCAGCAGTTCCCGGGGGACAGGGAACTACGAGCAGTACTTC CASSSRGTGNYEQYF
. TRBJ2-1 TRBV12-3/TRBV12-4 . TGTGCCAGCAGTTTTGCCGGGAGTGGCGTGGATGAGCAGTTCTTC CASSFAGSGVDEQFF
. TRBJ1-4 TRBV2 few TGTGCCAGCAGCGTCCATCCCGGGGTTGCAACTAATGAAAAACTGTTTTTT CASSVHPGVATNEKLFF
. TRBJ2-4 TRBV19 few TGTGCCAGTAGCGAAGGAATAGCCAAAAACATTCAGTACTTC CASSEGIAKNIQYF
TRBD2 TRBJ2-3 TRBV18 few TGTGCCAGCTCACTCGGCCGGACTAGCGGGATCACAGATACGCAGTATTTT CASSLGRTSGITDTQYF
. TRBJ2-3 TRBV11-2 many TGTGCCAGCAGCTTGGGCAGCGGACTCACAGATACGCAGTATTTT CASSLGSGLTDTQYF
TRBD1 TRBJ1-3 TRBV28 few TGTGCCAGCAGTTATGGGACAGGGCTCCGCTCTGGAAACACCATATATTTT CASSYGTGLRSGNTIYF
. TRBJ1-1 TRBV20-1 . TGCAGTGCTAGAGAGAGAGGTTGGTCCCCTGAAGCTTTCTTT CSARERGWSPEAFF
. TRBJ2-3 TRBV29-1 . TGCAGCGTAAACGAGGGCACAGATACGCAGTATTTT CSVNEGTDTQYF
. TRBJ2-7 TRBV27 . TGTGCCAGCAGTCTCCGACAGGCTCGCGGCGAGCAGTACTTC CASSLRQARGEQYF
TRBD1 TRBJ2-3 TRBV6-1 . TGTGCCAGCAATTCCCGGGACAGGGGGCTTCTAGATACGCAGTATTTT CASNSRDRGLLDTQYF
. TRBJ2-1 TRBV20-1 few TGCAGTGCTGAAATTAGCAACCCGTCCTACAATGAGCAGTTCTTC CSAEISNPSYNEQFF
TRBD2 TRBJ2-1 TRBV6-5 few TGTGCCAGCAGGCCCGTACTAGCGGCGAGCTCCTACAATGAGCAGTTCTTC CASRPVLAASSYNEQFF
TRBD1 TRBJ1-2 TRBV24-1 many TGTGCCACCAGTGACCAACGTCCCGGGACAGGGGTCTATGGCTACACCTTC CATSDQRPGTGVYGYTF
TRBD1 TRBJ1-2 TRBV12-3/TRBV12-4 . TGTGCCAGCAGTTTACGGGACAGCTCCAGCTATGGCTACACCTTC CASSLRDSSSYGYTF
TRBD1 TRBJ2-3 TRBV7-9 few TGTGCCAGCAGGAACAGGGGAGATACGCAGTATTTT CASRNRGDTQYF
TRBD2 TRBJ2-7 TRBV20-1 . TGCAGTGCTCTGAGCGGGAGAGCACCCTCCTACGAGCAGTACTTC CSALSGRAPSYEQYF
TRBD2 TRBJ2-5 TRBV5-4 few TGTGCCAGCAGCTTACAGAGCGGGGGAGAGACCCAGTACTTC CASSLQSGGETQYF
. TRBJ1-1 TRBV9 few TGTGCCAGCAGCTTACAGGTCTACACTGAAGCTTTCTTT CASSLQVYTEAFF
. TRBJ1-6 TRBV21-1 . TGTGCCAGCAGCAAAGGTCGCGGGGGCCGGGATTCACCCCTCCACTTT CASSKGRGGRDSPLHF
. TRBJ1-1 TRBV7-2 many TGTGCCAGCAGCTTAAACTTTAACAGTGAAGCTTTCTTT CASSLNFNSEAFF
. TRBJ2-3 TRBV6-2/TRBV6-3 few TGTGCCAGCAGTTTGACCCTGTTATCAGGACATACGCAGTATTTT CASSLTLLSGHTQYF
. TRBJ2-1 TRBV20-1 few TGCAGTGCTAGGGGGGCGGTGCATGAGCAGTTCTTC CSARGAVHEQFF
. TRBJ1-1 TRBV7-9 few TGTGCCAGCAGCTTTACTGGGCTGACTGAAGCTTTCTTT CASSFTGLTEAFF
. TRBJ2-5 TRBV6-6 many TGTGCCAGCAGTTACAAACAGGGCCAAAGTGAGACCCAGTACTTC CASSYKQGQSETQYF
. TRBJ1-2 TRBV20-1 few TGCAGTGCTAGCGTAGGATTTAACTATGGCTACACCTTC CSASVGFNYGYTF
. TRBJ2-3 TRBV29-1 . TGCAGCGGGCGATCAGGGATATCAGATACGCAGTATTTT CSGRSGISDTQYF
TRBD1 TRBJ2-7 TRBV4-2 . TGTGCCAGCAGCCAAGAACCGCAGGGGGCTAGGTACGAGCAGTACTTC CASSQEPQGARYEQYF
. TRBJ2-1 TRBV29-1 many TGCAGCGTAGATGTGACAGTTATCTACAATGAGCAGTTCTTC CSVDVTVIYNEQFF
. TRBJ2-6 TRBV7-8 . TGTGCCAGCAGCTTCCTCAAGGGTACCGGGGCCAACGTCCTGACTTTT CASSFLKGTGANVLTF
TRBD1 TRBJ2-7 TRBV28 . TGTGCCAGCAGTAACGCGTTGCCTGGGACAGGGACCTACGAGCAGTACTTC CASSNALPGTGTYEQYF
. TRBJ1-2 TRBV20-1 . TGCAGTGCTAGAGATTTATCTGTTTTCTATGGCTACACCTTC CSARDLSVFYGYTF
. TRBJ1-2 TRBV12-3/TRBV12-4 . TGTGCCAGCAGCCAGGGAAGTCGTGGCTACACCTTC CASSQGSRGYTF
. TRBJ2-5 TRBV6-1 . TGTGCCAGCAGTCAGGGACACCTCGAGACCCAGTACTTC CASSQGHLETQYF
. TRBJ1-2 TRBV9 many TGTGCCAGCAGCGTAGAGCTGAAGGGGCCCTATGGCTACACCTTC CASSVELKGPYGYTF
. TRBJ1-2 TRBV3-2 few TGTGCCAGCAGCCAAGACAGGGACTATGGCTACACCTTC CASSQDRDYGYTF
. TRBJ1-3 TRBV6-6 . TGTGCCAGCGGGCGGTATTCCGGAAACACCATATATTTT CASGRYSGNTIYF
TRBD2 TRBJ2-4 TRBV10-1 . TGCGCCAGCAGTGGCGGGGGGTCGGACATTCAGTACTTC CASSGGGSDIQYF
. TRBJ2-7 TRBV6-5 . TGTGCCAGCAGTCTACGACTTAGCGGCTCCTACGAGCAGTACTTC CASSLRLSGSYEQYF
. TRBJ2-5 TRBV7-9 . TGTGCCAGCAGCCCCCCCGAGGAGACCCAGTACTTC CASSPPEETQYF
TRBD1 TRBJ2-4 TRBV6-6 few TGTGCCAGCAGTCAACAGGGGGCCTGGAACATTCAGTACTTC CASSQQGAWNIQYF
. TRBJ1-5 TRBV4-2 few TGTGCCAGCAGCCATGATGACAGCTTCAATCAGCCCCAGCATTTT CASSHDDSFNQPQHF
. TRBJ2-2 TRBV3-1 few TGTGCCAGCAGCCGCCTTGGGGCGCGGAACACCGGGGAGCTGTTTTTT CASSRLGARNTGELFF
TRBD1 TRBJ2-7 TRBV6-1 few TGTGCCAGCAGTGAACCGGGACAGGGCTCCTACGAGCAGTACTTC CASSEPGQGSYEQYF
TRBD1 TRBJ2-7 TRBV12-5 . TGTGCTAGTGGGACCCGGGACAGTAGCTCCTACGAGCAGTACTTC CASGTRDSSSYEQYF
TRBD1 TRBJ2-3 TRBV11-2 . TGTGCCAGCAGCTCAAGACAGGGGACCACTTTTAGCACAGATACGCAGTATTTT CASSSRQGTTFSTDTQYF
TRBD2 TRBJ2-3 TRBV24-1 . TGTGCCACTAATGGAGCTAGCGGGGTTGGAGATACGCAGTATTTT CATNGASGVGDTQYF
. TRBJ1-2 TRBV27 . TGTGCCAGCAGTTTATCCGCCGACAGGTACTATGGCTACACCTTC CASSLSADRYYGYTF
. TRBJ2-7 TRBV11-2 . TGTGCCAGCAGCGGCCCCGCGTCCTACGAGCAGTACTTC CASSGPASYEQYF
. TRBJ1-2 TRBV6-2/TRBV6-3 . TGTGCCAGCAGTCGCTCCGAAAACTATGGCTACACCTTC CASSRSENYGYTF
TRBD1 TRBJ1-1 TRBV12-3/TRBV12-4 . TGTGCCAGCAGGCGGGCAGGGGGCACTGAAGCTTTCTTT CASRRAGGTEAFF
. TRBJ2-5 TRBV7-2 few TGTGCCAGCAGCGCCATTAGGACTCCCCCGGCCCAGTACTTC CASSAIRTPPAQYF